Given below is one TCR beta chain in context. CD8+ and CD4+ T cells from blood underwent TCR beta sequencing, which was carried out in a high-throughput format. The study used healthy donors as controls matched for age and sex. FACS was used to enrich TEMRA cells, whereas the CD8+ and CD4+ T cells were obtained by negative isolation. This sample stems from a study of CD8 T cells in Susac syndrome. Reverse transcription used about 0.45 to 1 ug RNA and random hexamers. The amplification used immunoSEQ multiplex PCR on TCR beta CDR3; it spanned 54 Vbeta and 13 Jbeta. Each CDR3 protein is one row after TCRdb ran MiXCR on the immunoSEQ multiplex PCR reads. There are 150,000 to 200,000 distinct CDR3 sequences in the sample; around 94% occur only once, and around 0.15% lies in the top ten. CDR3 length: 14 residues. V lost 2 bases and J 7 bases, leaving 12 bases between the germline ends. CDR1 LGHNA and CDR2 YSLEER come from the germline V gene.

Sequenced sample: CD4+ T cells from PBMCs. The chain recombines TRBV4-3 with TRBJ2-4; the D gene is possibly TRBD1 (5 bases). This TCR was recovered from a human donor in good health. The CDR3 DNA reads as TGCGCCAGCAGCCAATTTACAGGACCGAACATTCAGTACTTC. Translation gives CASSQFTGPNIQYF.